This T cell receptor (beta chain) was found in a study of identical twins. With respect to this clonotype: Its antigen is not identified.

Each donor (without exception) was a healthy Caucasian. Template switching (which added a universal primer site) was used, and cDNA carried unique molecular identifiers. TCRdb analysed the 5' RACE reads with MiXCR anew, one entry per CDR3 protein. The table includes approximately 630,000 distinct CDR3 sequences, under 8.5% detected once. Overall study results and limits: The authors noted that invariant MAIT and iNKT cells could partly confound zero-insertion analyses.

V was cut by 2 bases and J by 3 bases, with 13 bases left in between. This CDR3 spans 15 amino acids. Germline V CDR1 and CDR2: MNHEY, SVGAGI. The same sample was also studied in work on yellow fever vaccine responses in identical twins. According to that study: Twins' vaccine T cell response reportedly gave the appearance of partial convergence and partial personalization.

The rearrangement uses TRBV6-5 and TRBJ1-1, with D uncertain. The TCR was taken from a young woman in good health. The sample taken for sequencing was PBMCs. CDR3 bases: TGTGCCAGCAGTTACGAGGTAGGCGTGGACACTGAAGCTTTCTTT. Protein: CASSYEVGVDTEAFF.